These T cell receptor beta chains were read from a single sample in a study of breast tumors, draining lymph nodes, adjacent tissues. TCRdb processed the multiplex PCR reads anew with MiXCR; each CDR3 protein has one entry. The data show under 350,000 distinct CDR3 sequences, more than 30% seen once. Sample: axillary lymph node tissue. The source is a female donor with breast cancer. Some clones in this sample may be carry-over from other donors' samples. Each CDR3 is given without its conserved first and last residue. The order of the fields is V gene, J gene, clone size, CDR3 protein. Size is omitted from some rows. Given values are once, few, many or a class for expanded clones.

V: TRBV12-3/TRBV12-4
J: TRBJ1-2
size: many
CDR3: ASSPFPGRKNYGYT

V: TRBV10-1
J: TRBJ2-1
size: many
CDR3: ASSESVPESSYNEQF

V: TRBV18
J: TRBJ2-1
size: -
CDR3: ASPRTSGSNEQF

V: TRBV2
J: TRBJ2-5
size: many
CDR3: ASKGDTQY

V: TRBV19
J: TRBJ2-5
size: many
CDR3: ASSLRQAIRETQY

V: TRBV7-9
J: TRBJ2-1
size: many
CDR3: ASSLGPDFYNEQF

V: TRBV4-1
J: TRBJ2-1
size: many
CDR3: ASSQVAGGNYNEQF

V: TRBV5-4
J: TRBJ1-5
size: many
CDR3: ASSTGTGGNQPQH

V: TRBV19
J: TRBJ2-7
size: many
CDR3: ASSPGTAREQY

V: TRBV2
J: TRBJ2-7
size: many
CDR3: ASISEGARREQY

V: TRBV20-1
J: TRBJ2-4
size: -
CDR3: SASIPKGGPGENIQY

V: TRBV9
J: TRBJ2-5
size: many
CDR3: ASSVADQETQY

V: TRBV19
J: TRBJ2-2
size: many
CDR3: ASNGLAGTNTGELF

V: TRBV19
J: TRBJ1-5
size: many
CDR3: ASRFKAGTGGYSNQPQH

V: TRBV7-9
J: TRBJ1-5
size: many
CDR3: ASSLDSSYGNQPQH

V: TRBV5-4
J: TRBJ2-7
size: -
CDR3: ASSKWDGSYEQY

V: TRBV20-1
J: TRBJ2-7
size: -
CDR3: SASSASGPYEQY

V: TRBV7-9
J: TRBJ2-5
size: -
CDR3: ASSLADWGRETQY

V: TRBV14
J: TRBJ2-4
size: many
CDR3: ASSHAREIS

V: TRBV20-1
J: TRBJ1-5
size: -
CDR3: SARISRDGVGQPQH

V: TRBV29-1
J: TRBJ2-4
size: many
CDR3: SVGLGGAKNIQY

V: TRBV7-2
J: TRBJ2-1
size: many
CDR3: ASSSLAGNEQF